Listed here are 10 T cell receptor beta chains from one sample, sequenced in a study of neoadjuvant nivolumab and ipilimumab in lung cancer. The assay was immunoSEQ multiplex PCR, and TCRdb's table has in-frame clones only and misses some. The profile covers tens of thousands of clones, with 90% appearing a single time and around 4.8% taken by the ten largest. The input for sequencing was peripheral blood, taken after neoadjuvant nivolumab, alone or with ipilimumab, at or shortly before surgery. These receptors came from an adult with non-small cell lung cancer.

V usage is TRBV7-3 and J usage is TRBJ1-2, with 8 bases lining up with TRBD1. CDR1 is SGHTA, CDR2 FQGTGA, per germline. The length of the CDR3 is 14 residues. The V gene end was trimmed by 5 bases and the J gene end by 4 bases; junction bases not matched to a gene: 6. The CDR3 sequence: CASSLTGGAYGYTF. The CDR3 nucleotides read TGTGCCAGCAGCCTTACAGGGGGAGCCTATGGCTACACCTTC.

Here the CDR3 reads CASSRTYTYIHNEQFF. The CDR3 DNA is TGTGCCAGCAGCCGTACGTACACCTACATCCACAATGAGCAGTTCTTC. This chain connects TRBV11-1 to TRBJ2-1; D gene uncertain. From germline, CDR1 is SGHAT and CDR2 FQDESV (reference sequence). The CDR3 spans 16 residues. The germline V and J ends were trimmed by 5 bases and 5 bases, with 19 bases remaining between them.

This clone was found a few times. This chain uses TRBV28 with TRBJ1-5; 9 nucleotides match TRBD1. Germline CDR1 reads MDHEN; CDR2 reads SYDVKM. The CDR3 length is 15 residues. Trimming removed 5 bases from V and 4 bases from J; junction bases left unmatched: 6. The CDR3 loop reads CASSPGTGSNQPQHF. As DNA, the CDR3 is TGTGCCAGCAGTCCGGGGACAGGGAGTAATCAGCCCCAGCATTTT.

V gene TRBV2 combines with J gene TRBJ1-1, with D perhaps TRBD1 (5 bases). Germline V gives CDR1 SNHLY, CDR2 FYNNEI. Trimming left V 6 bases short and J 6 bases short, with 14 bases between. The CDR3 is 13 amino acids. The CDR3 coding sequence is TGTGCCAGCAGAAAGGGACGTGGTGCTGAAGCTTTCTTT. It is translated as CASRKGRGAEAFF.

V and J are TRBV10-3 and TRBJ1-1, with D tentatively TRBD1 (5 bases). The CDR3 spans 14 residues. CDR1 and CDR2 from the germline V gene are ENHRY and SYGVKD. V shed 7 bases and J shed 4 bases, with 16 bases lying between them. Here the CDR3 reads CAIKSDIRATEAFF. The CDR3, as DNA: TGTGCCATCAAGTCGGACATCCGGGCCACTGAAGCTTTCTTT.

The CDR3 is CASSGVGRDEQYF. Written as DNA, the CDR3 is TGCGCCAGCAGCGGAGTTGGGCGTGACGAGCAGTACTTC. The chain couples TRBV5-1 to TRBJ2-7; D not resolved. The germline V and J ends were trimmed by 4 bases and 5 bases, with 13 bases remaining between them. The V gene's germline CDR1 is SGHRS and CDR2 YFSETQ. The CDR3 sequence is 13 residues long.

The chain joins TRBV10-3 to TRBJ1-5; 7 bases match TRBD1. This CDR3 is 14 amino acids long. Germline V gives CDR1 ENHRY, CDR2 SYGVKD. J gave up 1 base and V 5 bases, and 2 bases lay outside the gene matches. The CDR3 DNA follows: TGTGCCATCAGTCCGGACAGGAGCAATCAGCCCCAGCATTTT. It translates to CAISPDRSNQPQHF.

CDR3: CASSVAQGGYNSPLHF. CDR3 nucleotide sequence: TGTGCCAGCAGCGTAGCCCAGGGAGGTTATAATTCACCCCTCCACTTT. This chain uses TRBV9 with TRBJ1-6, with a possible D match to TRBD1 (5 bases). This CDR3 contains 16 residues. Trimming left V 0 bases short and J 4 bases short, with 11 bases between. Germline V gives CDR1 SGDLS, CDR2 YYNGEE.

The chain joins TRBV6-1 to TRBJ1-1; D possibly corresponds to TRBD1 (6 bases). The germline V gene has CDR1 MNHNS and CDR2 SASEGT. The CDR3 is made up of 14 amino acids. With 10 bases removed from V and 0 bases from J, the gap between germline ends came to 15 bases. The CDR3, as DNA: TGTGCCATCCTTCGGGGGGGGCTGAACACTGAAGCTTTCTTT. It encodes CAILRGGLNTEAFF.

The rearrangement links TRBV5-4 to TRBJ1-2, with unresolved D. Trimming cost V 1 base and J 8 bases, with 12 bases left between them. The CDR3 is 13 residues long. CDR1 is SGHNT and CDR2 is YYREEE in the germline V gene (reference sequence). The CDR3 DNA follows: TGTGCCAGCAGCTTGCTTCGGGAGGCGGGCTACACCTTC. Its translation is CASSLLREAGYTF.